The sequence of this TCR beta chain was determined in a study of T cells in Graves' hyperthyroidism and ophthalmopathy. Exclusion followed for patients with uncontrolled infection, other autoimmune disease, pregnancy or lactation. Diagnoses used clinical symptoms, serum thyroxine and TRAb, thyroid ultrasound and orbital computed tomography. Per the germline V gene, CDR1 is ENHRY and CDR2 is SYGVKD. The length of the CDR3 is 17 residues. Regions amplified from RNA transcripts were the TCR beta CDR3 regions. A first-round RT-PCR of the TCR CDR3 used the HTBI primer set. One entry per CDR3 protein results from TCRdb running MiXCR on the multiplex PCR reads. Of over 650,000 distinct CDR3 sequences listed, nearly 45% were seen once; the top ten hold 7% to 7.5%. Study-wide results and limits: In validation, the model predicted ophthalmopathy. These predictions came a median about 6.5 months before onset. Blood also showed most of the thyroid clonotypes that were expanded above 0.001.

About this clonotype itself: Its target is unknown. The junction departs from the called germline gene at one end, perhaps through a read error.

Sequenced sample: peripheral blood or thyroid tissue (not recorded which). The chain joins TRBV10-3 to TRBJ1-3; D might be TRBD1 (6 bases). This TCR was sampled from an adult man with Graves' disease, either hyperthyroidism or ophthalmopathy (not recorded which). The CDR3 spells CASSSRDKGVSGNTIYF. CDR3 nucleotides: TGTGCCAGCAGTTCCCGGGACAAGGGGGTTTCTGGAAACACCATATATTTT.